The 30 T cell receptor beta chains reported below all come from one sample, sequenced in a study of graft-versus-host responses after intestinal transplantation (TCRdb year 2021). Their specific antigens are unknown. The time point label, read with the paper, signifies: cells obtained before transplantation from donor or recipient. The receptor library was made with the immunoSEQ multiplex PCR assay. TCRdb carries this immuneACCESS record with in-frame sequences only. Its versions omit some clonotypes, under half of them owing to an unresolved V gene in the studies checked, with the rest unexplained. The sample profile shows 84,000 or so clones; approximately 95% of them were found once. The leading ten clones occupy around 1.1% of the sample. This sample comprised unstimulated CD8+ T cells sorted from spleen or lymph node cells, obtained before transplant. The receptors derive from a human donor who was the organ donor for an intestinal transplant.

The rearrangement uses TRBV27 and TRBJ1-6; 9 bases agree with TRBD1. CDR3 length equals 18 residues. Germline trimming cut 9 bases from V and 0 bases from J; bases unmatched to any gene: 12. The germline V gene has CDR1 MNHEY and CDR2 SMNVEV (reference sequence). CDR3 sequence: CASKTGTGLISYNSPLHF. CDR3 coding DNA: TGTGCCAGTAAAACCGGGACAGGGTTAATCTCCTATAATTCACCCCTCCACTTT.

This chain connects TRBV25-1 to TRBJ1-2; 8 nucleotides line up with TRBD1. The CDR3 runs 14 residues. CDR1 is MGHDK and CDR2 is SYGVNS in the germline V gene. Trimming took 6 bases from V and 4 from J; bases not matched to a gene: 7. The DNA for the CDR3 is TGTGCCAGCAGCCACACAGGGGGAGGCTATGGCTACACCTTC. It is translated as CASSHTGGGYGYTF.

The chain combines TRBV11-2 with TRBJ2-5; 8 nucleotides align to TRBD2. V lost 5 bases to trimming and J lost 3 bases; unmatched junction nucleotides: 14. The V gene's germline CDR1 is SGHAT and CDR2 FQNNGV. This CDR3 region has 17 residues. The CDR3 coding sequence is TGTGCCAGCAGCCCCGCCCCCGGGACTAGTTTTGAAGAGACCCAGTACTTC. It encodes CASSPAPGTSFEETQYF.

V and J are TRBV4-3 and TRBJ2-1, with 9 bases lining up with TRBD2. The V gene end was trimmed by 0 bases and the J gene end by 2 bases; junction bases not matched to a gene: 8. CDR3 length: 18 residues. Germline V gene sequence: CDR1 LGHNA, CDR2 YSLEER. CDR3 DNA: TGCGCCAGCAGCCAAGAGGCGATAGCGGGAGTTGCCTACAATGAGCAGTTCTTC. It translates to CASSQEAIAGVAYNEQFF.

V usage is TRBV2 and J usage is TRBJ2-7; 12 nucleotides match TRBD1. The CDR3 is 13 amino acids. Germline values: CDR1 SNHLY, CDR2 FYNNEI. After removal of 11 bases from V and 4 bases from J, the junction contained 6 bases not matched to a gene. CDR3 sequence reads: CARSGQGAYEQYF. CDR3 coding DNA: TGTGCCCGATCGGGACAGGGGGCTTACGAGCAGTACTTC.

The V gene is TRBV7-2, the J gene TRBJ2-1, with no clear D. This CDR3 is 18 amino acids long. Germline CDR1 SGHTA, CDR2 FQGNSA. V was cut by 1 base and J by 0 bases, with 16 bases left in between. The CDR3 DNA reads as TGTGCCAGCAGCTTAGTGTGGGCGACCCACCGCTCCTACAATGAGCAGTTCTTC. As protein: CASSLVWATHRSYNEQFF.

The chain uses TRBV2 and TRBJ2-3, with a tentative D call TRBD2 (6 bases). The V end was cut by 11 bases, the J end by 3 bases, with 15 bases between. From germline, CDR1 is SNHLY and CDR2 FYNNEI. CDR3 size: 13 residues. The CDR3 protein is CAGVAEITDTQYF. In DNA form, the CDR3 reads TGTGCCGGAGTAGCGGAGATTACAGATACGCAGTATTTT.

The chain employs TRBV4-1 and TRBJ1-1; no firm D call. The CDR3 is 13 residues long. Germline-derived CDR1 and CDR2 are MGHRA and YSYEKL. The germline V and J ends were trimmed by 8 bases and 11 bases, with 21 bases remaining between them. CDR3 region: CASRREGGREAFF. Written as DNA, the CDR3 is TGCGCCAGCCGCCGGGAAGGAGGGCGCGAGGCTTTCTTT.

The rearrangement uses TRBV4-1 and TRBJ1-5; the D gene is possibly TRBD1 (5 bases). Trimming removed 4 bases at V and 0 bases at J, with 16 bases between. The V gene's germline CDR1 is MGHRA and CDR2 YSYEKL. The CDR3 extends over 17 amino acids. For the CDR3, the DNA is TGCGCCAGCAGCCGGAATTGGGGGGAAGGTAGCAATCAGCCCCAGCATTTT. Its protein is CASSRNWGEGSNQPQHF.

The chain couples TRBV4-1 to TRBJ2-4; 7 bases agree with TRBD2. CDR3 length: 12 amino acids. In germline, CDR1 is MGHRA, CDR2 YSYEKL. The J segment lost 7 bases and the V segment lost 4 bases, leaving 1 base of the junction unmatched. The CDR3 here is CASSREGNIQYF. The DNA of the CDR3 is TGCGCCAGCAGCCGGGAGGGGAACATTCAGTACTTC.

This chain joins TRBV19 and TRBJ2-3, with 7 positions matching TRBD1. V trimming: 6 bases; J trimming: 1 base; junction bases outside the gene matches: 1. Germline assignment: CDR1 LNHDA and CDR2 SQIVND (reference sequence). CDR3 size: 13 residues. The CDR3: CASSQGGTDTQYF. The CDR3 DNA follows: TGTGCCAGTAGCCAGGGGGGCACAGATACGCAGTATTTT.

The rearrangement links TRBV28 to TRBJ2-3; 8 bases are a match to TRBD2. CDR3 size: 14 residues. Per germline, CDR1 MDHEN and CDR2 SYDVKM. V lost 11 bases and J lost 6; bases outside the gene matches: 13. CDR3 sequence (DNA): TGTGCCTTAGCAGCGGGAGACCCTGGGGATACGCAGTATTTT. This encodes CALAAGDPGDTQYF.

This clone was counted a few times. The chain combines TRBV7-3 with TRBJ1-2, with TRBD1 matching over 7 bases. Germline CDR1 and CDR2: SGHTA and FQGTGA. The CDR3 extends over 15 amino acids. The ends lost 2 bases at V and 3 bases at J; junction bases unmatched: 6. CDR3 DNA: TGTGCCAGCAGCTTAGAGACAGGGTGCGACTATGGCTACACCTTC. Translating it yields CASSLETGCDYGYTF.

CDR3 amino acids: CASSIGGIHYEQYF. As DNA, the CDR3 is TGTGCCAGTAGTATAGGCGGCATCCACTACGAGCAGTACTTC. The rearrangement links TRBV19 to TRBJ2-7; D call uncertain. V gave up 1 base and J gave up 3 bases, with 10 bases separating them. The CDR3 extends over 14 amino acids. CDR1 and CDR2 (germline): LNHDA, SQIVND (reference sequence). The full variable domain, in which reference TRBV19 and TRBJ2-7 provide the parts outside the CDR3, is DGGITQSPKYLFRKEGQNVTLSCEQNLNHDAMYWYRQDPGQGLRLIYYSQIVNDFQKGDIAEGYSVSREKKESFPLTVTSAQKNPTAFYLCASSIGGIHYEQYFGPGTRLTVT.

CDR3 in DNA: TGTGCCAGCTCACCACCGGCGGACACCAGGCCAGATACGCAGTATTTT. It is translated as CASSPPADTRPDTQYF. The chain recombines TRBV18 with TRBJ2-3; tentatively, D is TRBD1 (5 bases). This CDR3 has 16 residues. Trimming cost V 0 bases and J 4 bases, with 14 bases left between them. Germline V gene lookup returns CDR1 KGHSH and CDR2 LQKENI.

V is TRBV10-1 and J is TRBJ2-5, with D possibly being TRBD1 (6 bases). The V end was cut by 3 bases, the J end by 3 bases, with 8 bases between. Germline V gene data show CDR1 as WNHNN and CDR2 as SYGVQD (reference sequence). The CDR3 covers 13 residues. The chain's CDR3 is CASSDRGKETQYF. The CDR3 nucleotides read TGCGCCAGCAGTGACAGGGGAAAAGAGACCCAGTACTTC.

The rearrangement uses TRBV28 and TRBJ2-3, with 10 positions matching TRBD2. The CDR3 sequence is 14 residues long. CDR1 MDHEN and CDR2 SYDVKM come from the germline V gene. After removal of 2 bases from V and 5 bases from J, the junction contained 1 base not matched to a gene. CDR3 sequence (DNA): TGTGCCAGCAGTTTAAGCGGGAGGGGAGATACGCAGTATTTT. Translating it yields CASSLSGRGDTQYF.

The sample holds one count of this clone. V usage is TRBV10-3 and J usage is TRBJ2-5, with 8 nucleotides matching TRBD2. V lost 10 bases and J lost 1; bases outside the gene matches: 17. Germline lookup yields CDR1 ENHRY and CDR2 SYGVKD. CDR3 length equals 17 residues. The CDR3 sequence: CATRPDTSAGGQETQYF. The DNA for the CDR3 is TGTGCCACCCGGCCCGATACTAGCGCGGGGGGCCAAGAGACCCAGTACTTC.

V and J are TRBV2 and TRBJ2-7; 10 bases line up with TRBD2. Germline V CDR1 and CDR2: SNHLY, FYNNEI. The CDR3 extends over 17 amino acids. The junction had 17 bases not matched to a gene; V was cut back by 7 bases and J by 5 bases. This CDR3 is CASKKSGPSGSFHEQYF. The CDR3 DNA follows: TGTGCCAGCAAAAAGTCGGGGCCTAGCGGGAGTTTCCACGAGCAGTACTTC.

This CDR3 is CASSAAVVRDSDTQYF. Written as DNA, the CDR3 is TGTGCCAGCAGCGCCGCCGTCGTCCGGGACAGTGACACGCAGTATTTT. The gene calls are TRBV7-9 and TRBJ2-3, with TRBD1 matching 7 bases. CDR3 size: 16 residues. CDR1 and CDR2 from the germline V gene are SEHNR and FQNEAQ (reference sequence). With 5 bases clipped from V and 9 bases from J, the junction kept 17 bases outside the gene matches.

This rearrangement joins TRBV6-5 to TRBJ2-7, with 8 bases fitting TRBD1. Germline CDR1 and CDR2: MNHEY and SVGAGI. The trim removed 6 bases at V and 5 bases at J, leaving 9 bases unmatched. The CDR3 has 14 residues. The CDR3 DNA reads as TGTGCCAGCAGCCTGTGGACAGGGCGCAACGAGCAGTACTTC. The encoded protein is CASSLWTGRNEQYF.

V usage is TRBV28 and J usage is TRBJ2-1; 11 bases line up with TRBD2. Per the germline V gene, CDR1 is MDHEN and CDR2 is SYDVKM. The J segment lost 2 bases and the V segment lost 10 bases, leaving 22 bases of the junction unmatched. The CDR3 is 20 amino acids. The DNA for the CDR3 is TGTGCCACCCTTACAACCGGGACTAGCGGTCATTCGAGCACCTACAATGAGCAGTTCTTC. Translated, it gives CATLTTGTSGHSSTYNEQFF.

V usage is TRBV4-3 and J usage is TRBJ2-7, with D perhaps matching TRBD2 (7 bases). Trimming shortened V by 0 bases and J by 2 bases, and 20 bases separated the two germline ends. CDR1 LGHNA and CDR2 YSLEER come from the germline V gene. The CDR3 is 18 amino acids. The CDR3 DNA reads as TGCGCCAGCAGCCAAGACGGGGTCGGGGGGCCGGGAGCCTACGAGCAGTACTTC. Protein product: CASSQDGVGGPGAYEQYF.

This clone was recorded only once. This chain links TRBV4-3 with TRBJ1-3; no clear D. Germline CDR1 reads LGHNA; CDR2 reads YSLEER. Trimming removed 0 bases at V and 2 bases at J, with 8 bases between. The CDR3 has 15 amino acids. The CDR3 is CASSQDVGAGNTIYF. DNA for the CDR3: TGCGCCAGCAGCCAAGATGTCGGGGCTGGAAACACCATATATTTT.

In its sample, this clone was seen once. The V gene is TRBV5-8, the J gene TRBJ2-5, with a weak D call TRBD1 (5 bases). The V end was cut by 0 bases, the J end by 1 base, with 10 bases between. CDR3 length: 15 amino acids. Germline lookup yields CDR1 SGHTS and CDR2 YDEGEE. The CDR3 region has the DNA TGTGCCAGCAGCTTGGGATGGGGCCCCCAAGAGACCCAGTACTTC. Protein product: CASSLGWGPQETQYF.

This chain connects TRBV11-3 to TRBJ1-2, with D possibly being TRBD1 (5 bases). The CDR3 length is 13 residues. Trimming cost V 5 bases and J 3 bases, with 10 bases left between them. The germline gives CDR1 SGHNT, CDR2 YENEEA. The CDR3 coding sequence is TGTGCCAGCAGCCCGGACACCTACTATGGCTACACCTTC. It encodes CASSPDTYYGYTF.

The gene calls are TRBV4-1 and TRBJ1-5, with D unresolved. The CDR3 is 15 residues long. Trimming took 1 base from V and 4 from J, leaving 11 bases between them. The V gene's germline CDR1 is MGHRA and CDR2 YSYEKL. The CDR3 spells CASSQGWRVNQPQHF. CDR3 bases: TGCGCCAGCAGCCAAGGCTGGCGGGTTAATCAGCCCCAGCATTTT.

This chain uses TRBV10-3 with TRBJ1-5; 8 positions agree with TRBD1. In germline, CDR1 is ENHRY, CDR2 SYGVKD. This CDR3 has 14 residues. V lost 7 bases and J lost 3; bases outside the gene matches: 5. The CDR3 here is CAITTGEDNQPQHF. CDR3 coding DNA: TGTGCCATCACGACAGGGGAGGACAATCAGCCCCAGCATTTT.

The chain recombines TRBV7-9 with TRBJ1-4; D gene unclear. The V and J ends lost 5 bases and 8 bases respectively, with 12 bases between them. The CDR3 consists of 13 residues. CDR1 is SEHNR and CDR2 is FQNEAQ in the germline V gene (reference sequence). Written as DNA, the CDR3 is TGTGCCAGCAGCCACCCCCTAGGCGAAAAACTGTTTTTT. Its protein is CASSHPLGEKLFF.

The V gene is TRBV11-2, the J gene TRBJ1-1; no clear D. This CDR3 is 17 amino acids long. Trimming pared 3 bases from V and 1 base from J, leaving 18 bases between. Germline CDR1 SGHAT, CDR2 FQNNGV. CDR3 residues: CASSFELEPSENTEAFF. The CDR3 DNA follows: TGTGCCAGCAGCTTTGAACTTGAACCATCTGAGAACACTGAAGCTTTCTTT.